This passage covers 20 T cell receptor beta chains from one sample sequenced in a study of T-cell memory formation after mild COVID-19. TCRdb redid the calling of the 5' RACE reads with MiXCR, one entry per CDR3 protein. The sample shows 450,000 or so distinct CDR3 sequences, approximately 23% of them seen only once. Source material: PBMCs or a T cell subset sorted from them (not recorded which). Receptors were obtained from an adult woman who had mild COVID-19 (a few samples of this study predate the infection). Cell type and time point are not known.

This clonotype was seen a single time. The rearrangement uses TRBV6-1 and TRBJ2-1; D uncertain. Between the trimmed V and J ends, which lost 6 bases and 4 bases, there was a span of 13 bases. The CDR3 runs 14 residues. Germline V gives CDR1 MNHNS, CDR2 SASEGT. CDR3 DNA sequence: TGTGCCAGCAGGAGGCAGCTGGATTACAATGAGCAGTTCTTC. Its translation is CASRRQLDYNEQFF.

This clonotype was observed a few times. The chain has TRBV21-1 and TRBJ2-5. TRBV21-1 is an annotated pseudogene. CDR3 length equals 16 residues. In nucleotides, the CDR3 is TGTGCCAGCAGCCCTTCTTTGGTAGGAGTTCGGGAGACCCAGTACTTC. Amino acid sequence: CASSPSLVGVRETQYF.

The V gene is TRBV29-1, the J gene TRBJ2-3; D unclear. Germline V lookup: CDR1 SQVTM, CDR2 ANQGSEA. The CDR3 loop spans 14 amino acids. Deletions cut 6 bases from V and 5 bases from J, with 18 bases between. The CDR3 DNA is TGCAGCGTCGCAAAAGGAGCTGAAGTAGATACGCAGTATTTT. Translation: CSVAKGAEVDTQYF.

This clonotype was detected only a few times. The rearrangement uses TRBV20-1 and TRBJ2-7; 8 nucleotides match TRBD1. The CDR3 runs to 15 residues. After removal of 3 bases from V and 0 bases from J, the junction contained 7 bases not matched to a gene. Germline V gives CDR1 DFQATT, CDR2 SNEGSKA (reference sequence). As DNA, the CDR3 is TGCAGTGCTAGGACGCAGGGGGCGAGCTCCTACGAGCAGTACTTC. Its protein product is CSARTQGASSYEQYF.

The chain is built from TRBV3-1 and TRBJ2-2; TRBD2 matches at 8 bases. The germline V gene encodes CDR1 LGHDT and CDR2 YNNKEL (reference sequence). This CDR3 spans 16 amino acids. The V segment lost 4 bases and the J segment 1 base; nucleotides outside the gene matches: 5. Here the CDR3 reads CASSLWTSLNTGELFF. In DNA form, the CDR3 reads TGTGCCAGCAGCCTCTGGACTAGCCTGAACACCGGGGAGCTGTTTTTT.

V is TRBV7-9 and J is TRBJ2-1; D uncertain. V lost 3 bases to trimming and J lost 1 base, with 7 bases between them. There are 14 residues in the CDR3. The germline V gene has CDR1 SEHNR and CDR2 FQNEAQ (reference sequence). CDR3 protein: CASSLSLSYNEQFF. The DNA of the CDR3 is TGTGCCAGCAGCTTGTCCCTGTCCTACAATGAGCAGTTCTTC.

The chain is built from TRBV6-2 or TRBV6-3 and TRBJ1-5; 7 nucleotides agree with TRBD1. V lost 3 bases and J lost 2; bases outside the gene matches: 10. There are 17 residues in the CDR3. The germline CDR1 and CDR2 sequences are MNHEY and SVGEGT. The CDR3 protein is CASSYGNRGYRNQPQHF. The CDR3 DNA reads as TGTGCCAGCAGTTATGGTAACAGGGGCTACCGCAATCAGCCCCAGCATTTT.

The sample holds a few counts of this clonotype. The chain recombines TRBV6-5 with TRBJ2-5, with TRBD2 matching over 15 bases. The V gene end was trimmed by 6 bases and the J gene end by 1 base; junction bases not matched to a gene: 9. The CDR3 runs to 18 residues. Germline CDR1 MNHEY, CDR2 SVGAGI. CDR3 in DNA: TGTGCCAGCAGAAGCAACACGGGACTAGCGGGGGGCCAAGAGACCCAGTACTTC. This translates into CASRSNTGLAGGQETQYF.

This clonotype has more than one count but fewer than ten. V and J are TRBV6-6 and TRBJ2-5; 9 nucleotides match TRBD2. The trim removed 7 bases at V and 4 bases at J, leaving 10 bases unmatched. Germline-derived CDR1 and CDR2 are MNHNY and SVGAGI (reference sequence). The CDR3 consists of 15 residues. CDR3 sequence: CASTLSGGQRETQYF. The CDR3 DNA reads as TGTGCCAGCACCCTCAGCGGGGGGCAGAGAGAGACCCAGTACTTC.

This chain joins TRBV14 and TRBJ2-2; weak D call: TRBD2 (6 bases). The CDR3 length is 14 residues. The germline V gene has CDR1 SGHDN and CDR2 FVKESK. Trimming stripped 1 base from V and 5 bases from J, with 8 bases between. The CDR3 is CASSQARGTGELFF. As DNA, the CDR3 is TGTGCCAGCAGCCAAGCTCGGGGGACCGGGGAGCTGTTTTTT.

This clonotype was observed many times. This chain links TRBV7-2 with TRBJ2-2; a weak D match, TRBD2 (5 bases). The CDR3 is made up of 16 amino acids. The ends were cut back, 4 bases at V and 5 bases at J, with 17 bases in the middle. Germline CDR1 SGHTA, CDR2 FQGNSA. This CDR3 reads CASSYRTSTGTGELFF. For the CDR3, the DNA is TGTGCCAGCAGCTATAGGACCTCGACGGGGACCGGGGAGCTGTTTTTT.

The rearrangement joins TRBV30 to TRBJ2-7, with TRBD2 identical over 13 bases. The CDR3 has 16 residues. Germline V gives CDR1 GTSNPN, CDR2 SVGIG (reference sequence). V lost 1 base and J lost 4; bases outside the gene matches: 7. This CDR3 reads CAWSATPGLAGYEQYF. The CDR3 DNA is TGTGCCTGGAGTGCAACTCCGGGACTAGCGGGATACGAGCAGTACTTC.

Within the sample, this clonotype is medium-sized. J is TRBJ2-2 and V is TRBV4-2; the match to TRBD2 covers 13 bases. Germline V gene sequence: CDR1 LGHNA, CDR2 YNFKEQ. The junction had 4 bases not matched to a gene; V was cut back by 1 base and J by 5 bases. The CDR3 is 17 residues long. CDR3: CASSQGGTSGKTGELFF. CDR3 nucleotide sequence: TGTGCCAGCAGCCAAGGAGGGACTAGCGGGAAAACCGGGGAGCTGTTTTTT.

This clonotype was counted a few times. This chain links TRBV5-4 with TRBJ2-7; 8 positions match TRBD1. CDR1 and CDR2 (germline): SGHNT, YYREEE (reference sequence). J gave up 2 bases and V 3 bases, and 7 bases lay outside the gene matches. The CDR3 has 15 amino acids. The CDR3 loop is CASSYMDRAPYEQYF. CDR3 sequence (DNA): TGTGCCAGCAGCTACATGGACAGGGCCCCCTACGAGCAGTACTTC.

This clonotype has only a few counts. This chain links TRBV12-3 or TRBV12-4 with TRBJ2-7; tentatively, D is TRBD1 (5 bases). Trimming left V 5 bases short and J 4 bases short, with 12 bases between. This CDR3 is built from 13 residues. The DNA for the CDR3 is TGTGCCAGCAGTGGGGCCGCCTGGTACGAGCAGTACTTC. This codes for CASSGAAWYEQYF.

V is TRBV5-1 and J is TRBJ2-7; 7 bases line up with TRBD1. The CDR3 has 14 amino acids. V trimming: 0 bases; J trimming: 3 bases; junction bases outside the gene matches: 3. Germline V CDR1 and CDR2: SGHRS, YFSETQ. This CDR3 reads CASSLVTGIYEQYF. CDR3 DNA: TGCGCCAGCAGCTTGGTGACAGGGATCTACGAGCAGTACTTC. Drawing the rest from reference TRBV5-1 and TRBJ2-7, the complete variable domain is KAGVTQTPRYLIKTRGQQVTLSCSPISGHRSVSWYQQTPGQGLQFLFEYFSETQRNKGNFPGRFSGRQFSNSRSEMNVSTLELGDSALYLCASSLVTGIYEQYFGPGTRLTVT.

This clonotype was seen only once. The CDR3 coding sequence is TGTGCCAGCAGCTTCGCGGGAGGGGCCTATGGCTACACCTTC. This sequence encodes CASSFAGGAYGYTF. The chain links TRBV12-3 or TRBV12-4 to TRBJ1-2, with a possible D match to TRBD1 (5 bases). Trimming pared 6 bases from V and 4 bases from J, leaving 15 bases between. The CDR3 is 14 amino acids.

This clonotype was seen at least ten times. This chain links TRBV12-3 or TRBV12-4 with TRBJ2-1; 10 bases fit TRBD2. This CDR3 contains 15 residues. Trimming removed 3 bases from V and 7 bases from J; junction bases left unmatched: 6. CDR3 sequence: CASSLPSGSKNEQFF. The CDR3 DNA follows: TGTGCCAGCAGTTTGCCTAGCGGGAGTAAGAATGAGCAGTTCTTC.

This chain joins TRBV7-2 and TRBJ2-1, with D perhaps given as TRBD1 or TRBD2 (5 bases each). This CDR3 has 14 residues. CDR1 SGHTA and CDR2 FQGNSA come from the germline V gene. The V end was cut by 3 bases, the J end by 11 bases, with 17 bases between. The CDR3 DNA sequence: TGTGCCAGCAGCTTGGCCATGGATAAGGGACAGCAGTTCTTC. Encoded protein: CASSLAMDKGQQFF.

This clonotype has a handful of counts. The chain has TRBV12-3 or TRBV12-4 and TRBJ1-2; D gene ambiguous. CDR3 size: 12 residues. Trimming took off 5 bases at V and 6 bases at J, with 10 bases between the two ends. The CDR3 DNA sequence: TGTGCCAGCAGTCAGACACCCGATGGCTACACCTTC. As protein: CASSQTPDGYTF.